The 12 T cell receptor beta chains given below trace back to one sample, sequenced in a study of T cell responses to AZD1222 COVID-19 vaccine. Using immunoSEQ multiplex PCR, the repertoire was profiled, and TCRdb retains in-frame clones only, with some absent. The data contain about 150,000 clones, approximately 90% of them seen just once; the ten biggest clones take up under 5.5%. Material: peripheral blood, obtained on day 0 of AZD1222 vaccination. All receptors come from an adult in good health.

This sequence joins TRBV18 and TRBJ2-5; D uncertain. The CDR3 has 13 amino acids. CDR1 is KGHSH, CDR2 LQKENI, per germline. V shed 1 base and J shed 3 bases, with 6 bases lying between them. The CDR3 DNA reads as TGTGCCAGCTCACCACGGGTAGAAGAGACCCAGTACTTC. This codes for CASSPRVEETQYF.

The V and J genes are TRBV27 and TRBJ1-6; 7 bases agree with TRBD1. V gave up 5 bases and J gave up 8 bases; unmatched junction bases: 9. This CDR3 is built from 15 residues. Germline V lookup: CDR1 MNHEY, CDR2 SMNVEV (reference sequence). Here the CDR3 reads CASSPQGVRDSPLHF. Written as DNA, the CDR3 is TGTGCCAGCAGTCCTCAGGGGGTTAGGGATTCACCCCTCCACTTT.

The chain joins TRBV7-2 to TRBJ1-1, with a tentative D call TRBD1 (6 bases). Germline V gives CDR1 SGHTA, CDR2 FQGNSA. V lost 5 bases and J 10 bases, leaving 20 bases between the germline ends. The CDR3 has 14 residues. Here the CDR3 reads CASSPYRTGKGAFF. In nucleotides, the CDR3 is TGTGCCAGCAGCCCCTATCGAACAGGGAAAGGAGCTTTCTTT.

This clone has just one count. V gene TRBV9 combines with J gene TRBJ2-1, with D possibly TRBD1 on 6 matching bases. The V end was cut by 8 bases, the J end by 4 bases, with 13 bases between. Germline V lookup: CDR1 SGDLS, CDR2 YYNGEE. The CDR3 has 13 amino acids. The CDR3 nucleotides are TGTGCCAGTGCCGGGACACAATACAATGAGCAGTTCTTC. Encoded protein: CASAGTQYNEQFF.

This rearrangement joins TRBV7-3 to TRBJ2-2; D is possibly TRBD2 (6 bases). Deletions cut 2 bases from V and 0 bases from J, with 10 bases between. This CDR3 is built from 16 residues. The germline CDR1 and CDR2 sequences are SGHTA and FQGTGA. CDR3 sequence reads: CASSLFGTSNTGELFF. CDR3 nucleotide sequence: TGTGCCAGCAGCTTATTTGGGACTTCGAACACCGGGGAGCTGTTTTTT.

The chain employs TRBV6-5 and TRBJ2-1; D may be TRBD1 or TRBD2 (5 bases each). The length of the CDR3 is 14 residues. CDR1 is MNHEY and CDR2 is SVGAGI in the germline V gene. Trimming took off 8 bases at V and 1 base at J, with 12 bases between the two ends. The CDR3 loop is CASDGTASYNEQFF. CDR3 DNA: TGTGCCAGCGACGGGACGGCATCCTACAATGAGCAGTTCTTC.

The chain combines TRBV28 with TRBJ1-2, with 9 bases matching TRBD1. J was trimmed by 7 bases and V by 10 bases; bases with no gene match: 10. Per the germline V gene, CDR1 is MDHEN and CDR2 is SYDVKM. The CDR3 sequence is 13 residues long. For the CDR3, the DNA is TGTGCCACCGAGACAGGGGGTAAAGCTGGCTACACCTTC. Translation: CATETGGKAGYTF.

The chain is built from TRBV28 and TRBJ1-4, with D possibly matching TRBD1 (5 bases). CDR1 is MDHEN and CDR2 is SYDVKM in the germline V gene. The V gene lost 2 bases and the J gene lost 0 bases, with 10 bases spanning the gap. The CDR3 length is 16 residues. The CDR3 region is CASSLRGGATNEKLFF. CDR3 nucleotides: TGTGCCAGCAGTTTACGTGGGGGAGCAACTAATGAAAAACTGTTTTTT.

The genes are TRBV7-2 and TRBJ2-1; TRBD2 aligns across 8 bases. The CDR3 runs to 14 residues. With V trimmed by 5 bases and J by 6 bases, 6 bases remained unmatched. From germline, CDR1 is SGHTA and CDR2 FQGNSA. The CDR3 nucleotides are TGTGCCAGCAGCCCTTGGACTAGCAGCAATGAGCAGTTCTTC. Translated: CASSPWTSSNEQFF.

This rearrangement joins TRBV7-2 to TRBJ2-7, with TRBD2 identical over 9 bases. V shed 4 bases, J shed 3 bases, and the junction held 7 bases outside the gene matches. CDR3 length equals 15 residues. CDR1 is SGHTA and CDR2 is FQGNSA in the germline V gene. The DNA for the CDR3 is TGTGCCAGCAGCTCCGGGGGCGGGAGGGTCTACGAGCAGTACTTC. This translates into CASSSGGGRVYEQYF.

The V and J genes are TRBV30 and TRBJ1-2; D is unclear. Per germline, CDR1 GTSNPN and CDR2 SVGIG (reference sequence). CDR3 length equals 13 residues. The CDR3 DNA sequence: TGTGTCGTATGGAGGGCGGAAAACTATGGCTACACCTTC. This sequence encodes CVVWRAENYGYTF.

The V gene is TRBV5-4, the J gene TRBJ2-7; 13 bases map to TRBD2. Germline V CDR1 and CDR2: SGHNT, YYREEE (reference sequence). V lost 0 bases, J lost 5 bases, and 11 bases stayed unmatched. CDR3 length: 18 amino acids. CDR3 sequence reads: CASSLEVLAGGGGHEQYF. DNA of the CDR3: TGTGCCAGCAGCTTGGAGGTACTAGCGGGAGGGGGAGGCCACGAGCAGTACTTC.